This is a list of T cell receptor beta chains from one sample in a study. TCRdb redid the calling of the 5' RACE reads with MiXCR, one entry per CDR3 protein. The data show over 50,000 distinct CDR3 sequences, with roughly 22% seen just once and 2.5% to 4% held by the top ten. Sequenced sample: tumor-infiltrating naive CD4+ T cells sorted from the breast tumor. The receptors derive from a female donor with breast cancer. The CDR3 runs from the conserved cysteine through the conserved F or W. The order of the fields is V gene, clone size, J gene, D gene, CDR3 DNA, CDR3 protein. D genes are given only for firm matches. Where a row states a size, it is once, few, many or the class of an expanded clone; other rows omit it.

TRBV7-2	many	TRBJ2-3	-	TGTGCCAGCAGCTTGTCTGATACGCAGTATTTT	CASSLSDTQYF
TRBV20-1	-	TRBJ1-1	-	TGCAGTGCTAGAGACCTTATAGGGTTCGCTGAAGCTTTCTTT	CSARDLIGFAEAFF
TRBV7-3	-	TRBJ1-2	TRBD1	TGTGCCAGCAGCCCCCGACAGGGAAGCTATGGCTACACCTTC	CASSPRQGSYGYTF
TRBV6-1	-	TRBJ1-4	-	TGTGCCAGCAGTGGACAGGCAGGGGCTAATGAAAAACTGTTTTTT	CASSGQAGANEKLFF
TRBV7-2	-	TRBJ2-7	TRBD1	TGTGCCAGCAGCTTAGTGGGGACAGGGGGATACGAGCAGTACTTC	CASSLVGTGGYEQYF
TRBV20-1	-	TRBJ2-3	TRBD2	TGCAGTGCTAGAGATGGGACTAGCGGCACAGATACGCAGTATTTT	CSARDGTSGTDTQYF
TRBV5-6	few	TRBJ2-7	TRBD2	TGTGCCAGCAGCCGGTCGTTTTCGGGGGGCGAGCAGTACTTC	CASSRSFSGGEQYF
TRBV2	-	TRBJ2-7	-	TGTGCCAGCGGCGCGGGATCCTACTACGAGCAGTACTTC	CASGAGSYYEQYF
TRBV2	many	TRBJ1-1	-	TGTGCCAGCAGTGGGACAGCGAACACTGAAGCTTTCTTT	CASSGTANTEAFF
TRBV2	-	TRBJ1-2	TRBD1	TGTGCCAGCAGGAGACAGGGCGAGAACTATGGCTACACCTTC	CASRRQGENYGYTF
TRBV5-1	few	TRBJ2-3	-	TGCGCCAGCGCCGTCAGCGACCTCACAGATACGCAGTATTTT	CASAVSDLTDTQYF
TRBV7-2	few	TRBJ2-7	-	TGTGCCAGCAGTCATACTAAAGCCGGCGAGCAGTACTTC	CASSHTKAGEQYF
TRBV7-2	-	TRBJ2-3	-	TGTGCCAGCAGCTTAGTTGGGGCCAGGCTCGATACGCAGTATTTT	CASSLVGARLDTQYF
TRBV6-5	-	TRBJ1-1	TRBD1	TGTGCCAGCAGGTACCAGGGGGGCACTGAAGCTTTCTTT	CASRYQGGTEAFF
TRBV28	-	TRBJ1-2	-	TGTGCCAGCAGTTTCGAGAGTGAGGGAAGGTATGGCTACACCTTC	CASSFESEGRYGYTF
TRBV7-9	-	TRBJ2-7	TRBD2	TGTGCCAGCAGCCCCCAGGGACTAGCGGGAGCGGAGCAGTACTTC	CASSPQGLAGAEQYF
TRBV12-3/TRBV12-4	few	TRBJ2-2	TRBD2	TGTGCCAGCAGAGGACTAGCGGGAGCTTTGACCGGGGAGCTGTTTTTT	CASRGLAGALTGELFF
TRBV10-1	-	TRBJ2-3	TRBD2	TGCGCCAGCAGTGAGAAAGCGGGAGGCGCAGATACGCGGTATTTT	CASSEKAGGADTRYF
TRBV28	-	TRBJ2-7	-	TGTGCCAGCAGTCGCGACTCATACGAGCAGTACTTC	CASSRDSYEQYF
TRBV4-3	medium-sized	TRBJ2-2	-	TGCGCCAGCAGCCAAGCCTGGGGACTTCTGAACACCGGGGAGCTGTTTTTT	CASSQAWGLLNTGELFF
TRBV7-2	-	TRBJ2-5	-	TGTGCCAGCAGCTCCAGGGTGAAGACCCAGTACTTC	CASSSRVKTQYF
TRBV6-6	-	TRBJ2-7	TRBD1	TGTGCCAGCAGTTACTTAGGGACAGGGGGTGAGCAGTACTTC	CASSYLGTGGEQYF
TRBV2	-	TRBJ1-1	TRBD1	TGTGCCAGCAGTGAACGACAGGGGAACACTGGAGCTTTCTTT	CASSERQGNTGAFF
TRBV9	few	TRBJ1-2	-	TGTGCCAGCAGCGCCCTGGACAGACACACGGGGGGCTACACCTTC	CASSALDRHTGGYTF
TRBV20-1	-	TRBJ2-7	-	TGCAGTGCTAAGTTCGGAACGGGAGCCCACGAGCAGTACTTC	CSAKFGTGAHEQYF
TRBV2	few	TRBJ2-1	-	TGTGCCAGCAGGGAGACCGGCGGTGTGGATGAGCAGTTCTTC	CASRETGGVDEQFF
TRBV27	few	TRBJ2-7	-	TGTGCCAGCAGTTTAAATCAGGGGCTCGACGAGCAGTACTTC	CASSLNQGLDEQYF
TRBV4-1	-	TRBJ1-4	TRBD1	TGCGCCAGCAACCGGGACAGGGGTGAAAAACTGTTTTTT	CASNRDRGEKLFF
TRBV7-9	-	TRBJ2-5	-	TGTGCCAGCAGCTTCGTAGTGGAGCCCCAGTACTTC	CASSFVVEPQYF
TRBV9	many	TRBJ2-2	-	TGTGCCAGCAGCCCCCGGAGGGACCCGGGACACCTGAACACCGGGGAGCTGTTTTTT	CASSPRRDPGHLNTGELFF
TRBV18	-	TRBJ2-1	-	TGTGCCAGCTCACTTTCGAGCTCCTACAATGAGCAGTTCTTC	CASSLSSSYNEQFF
TRBV20-1	-	TRBJ2-4	TRBD2	TGCAGTGCTAGGGGACTAGCGGTTCGACACAAAAACATTCAGTACTTC	CSARGLAVRHKNIQYF
TRBV6-5	many	TRBJ1-5	-	TGTGCCAGCAGTTCCTCGGGGGTGGCTCAGCCCCAGCATTTT	CASSSSGVAQPQHF
TRBV12-3/TRBV12-4	-	TRBJ2-2	TRBD2	TGTGCCAGCAGTTCGGCGGGAGCCCAAAGCCGGGAGCTGTTTTTT	CASSSAGAQSRELFF
TRBV30	-	TRBJ2-2	-	TGTGCCTGGATGGTCGGGAACACCGGGGAGCTGTTTTTT	CAWMVGNTGELFF
TRBV5-1	few	TRBJ2-7	-	TGCGCCAGCAGCTTGGAGGAGACAGCACTTTACGTGCAGTACTTC	CASSLEETALYVQYF
TRBV6-1	-	TRBJ2-7	-	TGTGCCAGCAGAGATATGGTAGCGAGCACGCAGTACTTC	CASRDMVASTQYF
TRBV20-1	few	TRBJ2-1	TRBD2	TGCAGTGCTAGTGGGACTAGTCTGGGGAATGAGCAGTTCTTC	CSASGTSLGNEQFF
TRBV10-1	once	TRBJ1-1	-	TGCGCCAGCAGTGAGTCGAAGAGGGGTGAAGCTTCCTTT	CASSESKRGEASF
TRBV2	-	TRBJ2-6	-	TGTGCCAGCAGGTCCGATGGGGCCAACGTCCTGACTTTC	CASRSDGANVLTF
TRBV5-1	few	TRBJ1-3	TRBD1	TGCGCCAGCAGCCAAGACAGGGGAGTCGGAAACACCATATATTTT	CASSQDRGVGNTIYF
TRBV7-9	-	TRBJ2-7	TRBD2	TGTGCCAGCAGCCCCGGGACTAGCGTGTCGTCGCAGTACTTC	CASSPGTSVSSQYF
TRBV15	-	TRBJ2-7	-	TGTGCCACCAGCAGAGACAGGAGGGGCCACGAGCAGTACTTC	CATSRDRRGHEQYF
TRBV6-2/TRBV6-3	once	TRBJ1-1	-	TGTGCCAGCAGCCCTCGGCCCAGCAATGCTGAAGCTTTCTTT	CASSPRPSNAEAFF
TRBV20-1	-	TRBJ1-2	-	TGCAGTGCTAGAGGGGAGGATGGCTACACCTTC	CSARGEDGYTF
TRBV11-2	-	TRBJ2-3	-	TGTGCCAGCGGGGGCGGGAGTGGAGCAGATACGCAGTATTTT	CASGGGSGADTQYF
TRBV6-6	-	TRBJ2-2	-	TGTGCCAGCAGTTACCGGGCAGCGGGCGGGGAGCTGTTTTTT	CASSYRAAGGELFF
TRBV28	few	TRBJ2-1	-	TGTGCCAGCAGTCCCAACGTGGTGGTAGAGCAGTTCTTC	CASSPNVVVEQFF
TRBV7-2	few	TRBJ2-5	-	TGTGCCAGCAGCACCTCGGGACTGCCCCAAGAGACCCAGTACTTC	CASSTSGLPQETQYF
TRBV20-1	few	TRBJ2-7	TRBD2	TGCAGTGCTAGAGCGATGGGACTAGGGCTGGGGGAGCAGTACTTC	CSARAMGLGLGEQYF
TRBV5-1	-	TRBJ2-7	-	TGCGCCAGCAGCTTGGTAGAACAGGCTACCTACGAGCAGTACTTC	CASSLVEQATYEQYF
TRBV6-5	-	TRBJ2-1	TRBD2	TGTGCCAGCAGATCTCCGGGACTAGCGGGACTTGAGCAGTTCTTC	CASRSPGLAGLEQFF
TRBV24-1	once	TRBJ2-1	TRBD1	TGTGCCACCAGTGATCCGGGACAGGGTCCCCACAATGAGCAGTCCTTC	CATSDPGQGPHNEQSF
TRBV6-2/TRBV6-3	-	TRBJ2-3	-	TGTGCCAGCAATCTAAATGGGGGAAGCACAGATACGCAGTATTTT	CASNLNGGSTDTQYF
TRBV15	-	TRBJ2-6	-	TGTGCCACCAGCAGACCGACGCCTTCTGGGGCCAACGTCCTGACTTTC	CATSRPTPSGANVLTF
TRBV9	few	TRBJ2-1	-	TGTGCCAGCAGCGTATTTAGCGAGGGGGATGAGCAGTTCTTC	CASSVFSEGDEQFF
TRBV5-6	many	TRBJ2-6	TRBD1	TGTGCCAGCACCAGGGGGACAGGTGGCTCTGGGGCCAACGTCCTGACTTTC	CASTRGTGGSGANVLTF